This T cell receptor beta chain was observed in a study of CD8 T cells in ankylosing spondylitis. Scientists made TCR beta libraries using quantitative 5'-RACE with molecular barcodes. TCRdb called the 5' RACE reads again in MiXCR, with one record for every CDR3 protein. This table holds hundreds of thousands of distinct CDR3 sequences, around 11% found once. Study-wide results and caveats: Clones tied to disease were said to be significantly enriched in matched ankylosing spondylitis synovial fluid. A TCR beta motif made of about 8 highly homologous variants seemed typical of ankylosing spondylitis blood.

Turning to this clonotype: Antigen specificity is unknown.

The CDR3 is made up of 16 amino acids. Germline CDR1 DFQATT, CDR2 SNEGSKA (reference sequence). V lost 3 bases to trimming and J lost 1 base; unmatched junction nucleotides: 6. The rearrangement joins TRBV20-1 to TRBJ2-1; 10 bases map to TRBD2. The sample was blood, either unsorted or a sorted T cell fraction (not recorded which). The sequence was collected from a male donor with ankylosing spondylitis. CDR3: CSASQRGGRSYNEQFF. The CDR3 nucleotides read TGCAGTGCTAGTCAGCGGGGGGGCCGTTCCTACAATGAGCAGTTCTTC.